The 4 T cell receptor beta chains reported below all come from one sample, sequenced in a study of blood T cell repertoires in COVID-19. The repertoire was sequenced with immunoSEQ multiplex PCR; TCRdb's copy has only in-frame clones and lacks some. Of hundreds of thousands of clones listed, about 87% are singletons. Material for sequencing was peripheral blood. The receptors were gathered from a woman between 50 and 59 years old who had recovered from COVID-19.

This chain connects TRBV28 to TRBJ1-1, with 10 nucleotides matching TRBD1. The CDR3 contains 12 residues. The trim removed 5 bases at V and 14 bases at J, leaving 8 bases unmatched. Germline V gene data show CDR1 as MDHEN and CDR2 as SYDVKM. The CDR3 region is CASSPWDRGGFF. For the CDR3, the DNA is TGTGCCAGCAGTCCATGGGACAGGGGTGGGTTCTTT.

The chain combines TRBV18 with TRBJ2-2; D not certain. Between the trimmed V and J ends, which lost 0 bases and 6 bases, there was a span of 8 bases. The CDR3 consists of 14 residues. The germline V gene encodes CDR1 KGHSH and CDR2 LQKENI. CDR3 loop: CASSPPSLPGELFF. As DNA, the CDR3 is TGTGCCAGCTCACCACCGTCCCTCCCCGGGGAGCTGTTTTTT. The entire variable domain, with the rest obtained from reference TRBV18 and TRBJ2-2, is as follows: NAGVMQNPRHLVRRRGQEARLRCSPMKGHSHVYWYRQLPEEGLKFMVYLQKENIIDESGMPKERFSAEFPKEGPSILRIQQVVRGDSAAYFCASSPPSLPGELFFGEGSRLTVL.

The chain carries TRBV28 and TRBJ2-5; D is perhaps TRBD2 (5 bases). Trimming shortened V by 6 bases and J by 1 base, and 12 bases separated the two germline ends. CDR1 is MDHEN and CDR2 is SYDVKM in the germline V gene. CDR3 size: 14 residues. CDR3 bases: TGTGCCAGCAGCCAGACTATTCTCCAAGAGACCCAGTACTTC. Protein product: CASSQTILQETQYF.

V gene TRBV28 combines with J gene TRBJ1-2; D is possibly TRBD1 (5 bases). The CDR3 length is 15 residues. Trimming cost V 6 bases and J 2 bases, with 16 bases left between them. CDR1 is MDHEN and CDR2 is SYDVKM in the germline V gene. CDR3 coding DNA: TGTGCCAGCAGCGCTGCGGGGCAGTCAAACTATGGCTACACCTTC. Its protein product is CASSAAGQSNYGYTF.